This TCR beta chain was obtained from a study of human T cells and chemical hapten exposure. Study-level background: Yields of TCR per sample differed, chiefly owing to small differences in pooled library volume.

Individual cDNA molecules had unique molecular identifiers attached to them by the library. Each CDR3 protein is one row after TCRdb ran MiXCR on the RACE reads. This sample has about 190,000 distinct CDR3 sequences, with approximately 24% found just once. Germline assignment: CDR1 SQVTM and CDR2 ANQGSEA. This CDR3 comprises 15 residues. V dropped 0 bases and J dropped 0 bases, with 11 bases sitting between them. As to time point: patch test 3, about 24 weeks after DPC sensitization. Treatment specified: therapeutic diphenylcyclopropenone sensitization with weekly scalp DPC. The sample here was whole blood, taken in connection with sensitization to the hapten diphenylcyclopropenone (DPC). The chain employs TRBV29-1 and TRBJ1-2; D is undetermined. The receptor was isolated from a woman in her forties with alopecia areata. Some clones in this sample may be carry-over from other donors' samples. For the CDR3, the DNA is TGCAGCGTTGAAGAGATGGCCGTCACTAACTATGGCTACACCTTC. It is translated as CSVEEMAVTNYGYTF.